The rows below give T cell receptor beta chains drawn from one sample of a study of post-analysis software for immune sequencing data. TCRdb analysed the PCR reads with MiXCR anew, one entry per CDR3 protein. The top ten clones hold 4% to 5.5% of a sample with 820,000 or so distinct CDR3 sequences, about 57% of them seen once. Input material: blood. The receptors derive from a girl aged 10 to 17 with multiple sclerosis. CDR3s leave out the opening cysteine and the closing phenylalanine or tryptophan. D genes are given only for firm matches.

j_call,v_call,d_call,cdr3_aa
TRBJ2-1,TRBV6-2/TRBV6-3,TRBD2,ASSYVLAGGQQF
TRBJ2-7,TRBV20-1,TRBD2,SAMRLGRAAYEQY
TRBJ1-1,TRBV6-5,NA,ASSYSGRPTEAF
TRBJ1-2,TRBV5-1,NA,ASSWASGQTYGYT
TRBJ1-5,TRBV29-1,NA,SAGLDNQPQH
TRBJ2-3,TRBV28,TRBD1,ASRSTGGRADTQY
TRBJ2-7,TRBV20-1,TRBD1,SAISRDRVYEQY
TRBJ2-1,TRBV15,TRBD2,ATSGLGSGTHNEQF
TRBJ2-7,TRBV6-1,NA,ASSEQGVEQY
TRBJ1-2,TRBV7-8,TRBD1,ASSLALTGGSGYT
TRBJ2-1,TRBV9,NA,ASSVVEFSSYNEQF
TRBJ1-2,TRBV29-1,TRBD1,SVENRGTAYGYT
TRBJ2-2,TRBV14,NA,ASSHVFAGELF
TRBJ2-7,TRBV7-6,NA,ASSKNEGSYEQY
TRBJ2-7,TRBV12-3/TRBV12-4,TRBD2,ASSLRGGLHEQY